Included here is one T cell receptor (beta chain) sequence, with context. The CDR3 extends over 12 amino acids. Germline loops: CDR1 MDHEN, CDR2 SYDVKM. V lost 3 bases and J 3 bases, leaving 6 bases between the germline ends. Only in-frame clones appear in the TCRdb table, and some are missing; sequencing was by immunoSEQ multiplex PCR. This table has roughly 41,000 clones, about 94% appearing once. The data were obtained in a study of control samples from healthy donors and cancer patients. Specimen: blood. This receptor was obtained from a man aged 60 to 69 in good health. The chain couples TRBV28 to TRBJ2-7, with D hard to call. In DNA, the CDR3 is TGTGCCAGCAGTTTCCAAAACTACGAGCAGTACTTC. Its protein product is CASSFQNYEQYF.